This TCR beta chain comes out of a study of OX40 agonist ivuxolimab in advanced cancers. As for the study in general: Enrolled patients in dose escalation had cancers that were hepatocellular carcinoma, melanoma, renal cell or head and neck cancer. Study-wide findings and caveats: Antigen specificity remained undetermined for the expanded peripheral T cells. CD8+ T cells (on average) carried more expanded clones than CD4+ T cells.

Trimming left V 2 bases short and J 1 base short, with 8 bases between. This CDR3 is 13 amino acids long. Per the germline V gene, CDR1 is GTSNPN and CDR2 is SVGIG (reference sequence). This table comes from immunoSEQ multiplex PCR, and its TCRdb copy is limited to in-frame clones, with some not included. The data hold 100,000 to 120,000 clones, with roughly 87% observed a single time. About this clone: Its antigen is undetermined.

The clonotype comes from an adult with an advanced solid tumor such as melanoma, head and neck, liver or kidney cancer. The sequenced sample was CD4+ or CD8+ T cells sorted from blood, obtained in a trial of the OX40 agonist ivuxolimab. The chain has TRBV30 and TRBJ1-1; D is perhaps TRBD1 (5 bases). This CDR3 is CAWSRQQNTEAFF. The DNA of the CDR3 is TGTGCCTGGAGTCGACAGCAGAACACTGAAGCTTTCTTT.